Listed here are 32 T cell receptor beta chains from one sample, sequenced in a study of CD8 T cells in Susac syndrome. The RNA input was about 0.5 to 1 ug, and it was reverse transcribed with random hexamers. MiXCR, run by TCRdb on the immunoSEQ multiplex PCR reads, gives a single entry per CDR3 protein. The data contain about 430,000 distinct CDR3 sequences, roughly 85% of them singletons. The source material was CD8+ T cells from PBMCs. The receptors here all came from a human donor with multiple sclerosis.

The J gene is TRBJ2-5, the V gene TRBV5-5, with TRBD1 identical over 9 bases. The junction had 9 bases not matched to a gene; V was cut back by 4 bases and J by 5 bases. The germline CDR1 and CDR2 sequences are SGHKS and YYEKEE (reference sequence). CDR3 length equals 15 residues. The CDR3, as DNA: TGTGCCAGCAGCATCCGGGACAGGGAGTGGGAGACCCAGTACTTC. It encodes CASSIRDREWETQYF.

V and J are TRBV4-1 and TRBJ2-4, with D perhaps TRBD2 (6 bases). V shed 4 bases and J shed 12 bases, with 19 bases lying between them. Per germline, CDR1 MGHRA and CDR2 YSYEKL. This CDR3 is 14 amino acids long. CDR3 protein: CASSPHTTPGGQYF. CDR3 nucleotides: TGCGCCAGCAGCCCTCATACCACCCCCGGGGGTCAGTACTTC.

The genes are TRBV19 and TRBJ1-1; maybe TRBD1 (5 bases). Germline-derived CDR1 and CDR2 are LNHDA and SQIVND (reference sequence). Trimming pared 5 bases from V and 4 bases from J, leaving 11 bases between. The CDR3 extends over 13 amino acids. This CDR3 reads CASSAGRITEAFF. CDR3 nucleotides: TGTGCCAGTAGTGCGGGACGGATCACTGAAGCTTTCTTT.

The chain joins TRBV5-6 to TRBJ1-1; D possibly corresponds to TRBD1 (5 bases). Between the trimmed V and J ends, which lost 4 bases and 1 base, there was a span of 17 bases. CDR1 is SGHDT and CDR2 is YYEEEE in the germline V gene. The CDR3 is 16 residues long. In DNA form, the CDR3 reads TGTGCCAGCAGCCCGGGGCGGGTATTCGGGAACACTGAAGCTTTCTTT. This gives the protein CASSPGRVFGNTEAFF.

J is TRBJ2-5 and V is TRBV2; D unclear. Germline V CDR1 and CDR2: SNHLY, FYNNEI. With 4 bases removed from V and 5 bases from J, the gap between germline ends came to 11 bases. The CDR3 is 13 amino acids. CDR3 DNA: TGTGCCAGCAGTGCGGACCCACCCGAGACCCAGTACTTC. Translating gives CASSADPPETQYF.

The chain recombines TRBV4-1 with TRBJ2-7; 8 nucleotides agree with TRBD2. Unmatched junction bases numbered 8, after V lost 1 base and J lost 6 bases. CDR1 is MGHRA and CDR2 is YSYEKL in the germline V gene. The CDR3 has 15 residues. CDR3 protein: CASSQAGGPGSEQYF. The CDR3, as DNA: TGCGCCAGCAGCCAAGCGGGAGGGCCAGGTAGCGAGCAGTACTTC.

CDR3 sequence reads: CASSSAFLLAGPTDTQYF. The DNA for the CDR3 is TGCGCCAGCAGCTCAGCATTCCTACTAGCAGGTCCCACAGATACGCAGTATTTT. The chain recombines TRBV5-1 with TRBJ2-3, with D perhaps TRBD2 (6 bases). Germline V gene sequence: CDR1 SGHRS, CDR2 YFSETQ. Deletions cut 3 bases from V and 2 bases from J, with 22 bases between. CDR3 size: 18 residues.

This chain joins TRBV5-1 and TRBJ2-7; TRBD1 agrees at 7 bases. The CDR3 has 15 amino acids. V shed 0 bases and J 3 bases; nucleotides not matched to a gene: 6. Germline V gives CDR1 SGHRS, CDR2 YFSETQ. CDR3 region: CASSLGQGDFYEQYF. The CDR3 nucleotides read TGCGCCAGCAGCTTGGGACAGGGCGACTTCTACGAGCAGTACTTC. Full variable domain (rest looked up from reference TRBV5-1 and TRBJ2-7): KAGVTQTPRYLIKTRGQQVTLSCSPISGHRSVSWYQQTPGQGLQFLFEYFSETQRNKGNFPGRFSGRQFSNSRSEMNVSTLELGDSALYLCASSLGQGDFYEQYFGPGTRLTVT.

The gene calls are TRBV19 and TRBJ2-6; D ambiguous. Germline V CDR1 and CDR2: LNHDA, SQIVND (reference sequence). This CDR3 comprises 16 residues. Trimming cost V 5 bases and J 1 base, with 12 bases left between them. This CDR3 is CASSARPFSGANVLTF. The DNA for the CDR3 is TGTGCCAGTAGTGCCCGACCATTTTCTGGGGCCAACGTCCTGACTTTC.

The V call is TRBV12-3 or TRBV12-4, the J call TRBJ1-2; D not certain. V dropped 3 bases and J dropped 6 bases, with 20 bases sitting between them. This CDR3 has 16 residues. Here the CDR3 DNA reads TGTGCCAGCAGTTTCTCATTAGGCGGAGCTGATGATGGCTACACCTTC. Amino acid sequence: CASSFSLGGADDGYTF.

In DNA, the CDR3 is TGTGCCAGCAGACCCGGGACTAGCGACTACAATGAGCAGTTCTTC. Protein sequence: CASRPGTSDYNEQFF. This chain uses TRBV7-9 with TRBJ2-1; 10 positions match TRBD2. The germline CDR1 and CDR2 sequences are SEHNR and FQNEAQ (reference sequence). The CDR3 extends over 15 amino acids. The J segment lost 3 bases and the V segment lost 6 bases, leaving 5 bases of the junction unmatched. The full variable domain, in which reference TRBV7-9 and TRBJ2-1 provide the parts outside the CDR3, is DTGVSQNPRHKITKRGQNVTFRCDPISEHNRLYWYRQTLGQGPEFLTYFQNEAQLEKSRLLSDRFSAERPKGSFSTLEIQRTEQGDSAMYLCASRPGTSDYNEQFFGPGTRLTVL.

This chain joins TRBV12-3 or TRBV12-4 and TRBJ1-1; D gene uncertain. V was pared by 4 bases and J by 6 bases, with 9 bases between. CDR3 length: 12 residues. This CDR3 is CASSSDGPEAFF. CDR3 bases: TGTGCCAGCAGTTCTGACGGTCCTGAAGCTTTCTTT.

This clonotype showed up just once. This chain links TRBV19 with TRBJ1-4; 7 positions match TRBD1. The CDR3 runs 15 residues. V trimming: 5 bases; J trimming: 7 bases; junction bases outside the gene matches: 10. CDR1 is LNHDA and CDR2 is SQIVND in the germline V gene (reference sequence). In nucleotides, the CDR3 is TGTGCCAGTAGTCCGGTTGGGACAGAACTTGAAAAACTGTTTTTT. This sequence encodes CASSPVGTELEKLFF.

The chain has TRBV4-1 and TRBJ2-3, with 11 bases aligning to TRBD2. This CDR3 region has 16 residues. The J segment lost 1 base and the V segment lost 2 bases, leaving 2 bases of the junction unmatched. Germline CDR1 and CDR2: MGHRA and YSYEKL. CDR3 in amino acids: CASSQSTSGGTDTQYF. The CDR3 coding sequence is TGCGCCAGCAGCCAATCGACTAGCGGGGGCACAGATACGCAGTATTTT.

J is TRBJ2-5 and V is TRBV9, with 7 positions matching TRBD1. CDR1 is SGDLS and CDR2 is YYNGEE in the germline V gene. The CDR3 is made up of 14 amino acids. Losses at the gene ends were 4 bases for V and 1 base for J; bases not matched to a gene: 4. DNA of the CDR3: TGTGCCAGCAGCTCTTGGGACAGCCAAGAGACCCAGTACTTC. It codes for CASSSWDSQETQYF.

The CDR3 DNA follows: TGTGCCAGCAGCGTAGCCCCTACAGGGGATCAAGCTTTCTTT. Its protein is CASSVAPTGDQAFF. This chain links TRBV9 with TRBJ1-1; 7 bases map to TRBD1. The CDR3 runs 14 residues. With V trimmed by 0 bases and J by 9 bases, 8 bases remained unmatched. Germline V gene lookup returns CDR1 SGDLS and CDR2 YYNGEE. Using reference TRBV9 and TRBJ1-1 for the parts outside the CDR3, the full variable domain is DSGVTQTPKHLITATGQRVTLRCSPRSGDLSVYWYQQSLDQGLQFLIQYYNGEERAKGNILERFSAQQFPDLHSELNLSSLELGDSALYFCASSVAPTGDQAFFGQGTRLTVV.

The chain recombines TRBV5-1 with TRBJ2-3, with TRBD1 identical over 8 bases. CDR1 is SGHRS and CDR2 is YFSETQ in the germline V gene. The V segment lost 1 base and the J segment 0 bases; nucleotides outside the gene matches: 10. This CDR3 spans 18 amino acids. The CDR3 nucleotides read TGCGCCAGCAGCTTGTTTCAGGGGGCGACTTCAAGCACAGATACGCAGTATTTT. Translating gives CASSLFQGATSSTDTQYF.

V and J are TRBV11-1 and TRBJ2-3; 11 bases line up with TRBD1. CDR3 length equals 15 residues. V shed 5 bases, J shed 3 bases, and the junction held 4 bases outside the gene matches. Per the germline V gene, CDR1 is SGHAT and CDR2 is FQDESV (reference sequence). This CDR3 reads CASSQGQGETDTQYF. The CDR3, as DNA: TGTGCCAGCAGCCAGGGACAGGGGGAGACAGATACGCAGTATTTT. The full variable domain, in which reference TRBV11-1 and TRBJ2-3 provide the parts outside the CDR3, is EAEVAQSPRYKITEKSQAVAFWCDPISGHATLYWYRQILGQGPELLVQFQDESVVDDSQLPKDRFSAERLKGVDSTLKIQPAELGDSAMYLCASSQGQGETDTQYFGPGTRLTVL.

This clonotype was detected a few times. V gene TRBV6-1 combines with J gene TRBJ2-7; weak D call: TRBD2 (5 bases). CDR1 MNHNS and CDR2 SASEGT come from the germline V gene. The V gene lost 6 bases and the J gene lost 3 bases, with 15 bases spanning the gap. The CDR3 spans 14 residues. Here the CDR3 DNA reads TGTGCCAGCAGGTTCACTAGTAAAAACTACGAGCAGTACTTC. It specifies CASRFTSKNYEQYF.

The chain employs TRBV5-5 and TRBJ1-5; a weak D match, TRBD1 (6 bases). V was trimmed by 4 bases and J by 6 bases, leaving 14 bases between them. CDR3 length: 14 residues. CDR1 and CDR2 from the germline V gene are SGHKS and YYEKEE (reference sequence). The CDR3 coding sequence is TGTGCCAGCAGCCCAACAGGGTACGGTCAGCCCCAGCATTTT. This encodes CASSPTGYGQPQHF.

This chain connects TRBV3-1 to TRBJ2-1; 11 nucleotides line up with TRBD2. Germline V gene data show CDR1 as LGHDT and CDR2 as YNNKEL (reference sequence). With V trimmed by 0 bases and J by 9 bases, 19 bases remained unmatched. This CDR3 has 20 amino acids. CDR3 protein: CASSQDRVTAGLAGLSEQFF. The DNA of the CDR3 is TGTGCCAGCAGCCAAGATCGTGTGACGGCCGGACTAGCGGGTCTGAGTGAGCAGTTCTTC.

This clonotype turned up a few times. V gene TRBV30 combines with J gene TRBJ2-7; 8 nucleotides agree with TRBD1. With V trimmed by 0 bases and J by 5 bases, 3 bases remained unmatched. The germline CDR1 and CDR2 sequences are GTSNPN and SVGIG (reference sequence). The CDR3 totals 13 residues. CDR3 coding DNA: TGTGCCTGGAGTGTAGACAGGGGTCACGAGCAGTACTTC. Its protein product is CAWSVDRGHEQYF.

The genes are TRBV10-3 and TRBJ2-3; D gene ambiguous. The germline gives CDR1 ENHRY, CDR2 SYGVKD. This CDR3 has 12 amino acids. The germline V and J ends were trimmed by 6 bases and 9 bases, with 13 bases remaining between them. The DNA for the CDR3 is TGTGCCATCAGCCCGCCTCTTGAAACGCAGTATTTT. Protein sequence: CAISPPLETQYF.

The rearrangement joins TRBV28 to TRBJ2-3; TRBD2 might be the D (5 bases). This CDR3 is built from 15 residues. V was trimmed by 6 bases and J by 0 bases, leaving 13 bases between them. The V gene's germline CDR1 is MDHEN and CDR2 SYDVKM. In nucleotides, the CDR3 is TGTGCCAGCAGGTCTAGAGGGCACAGCACAGATACGCAGTATTTT. Its translation: CASRSRGHSTDTQYF.

The chain joins TRBV30 to TRBJ1-1; D not certain. Trimming left V 4 bases short and J 1 base short, with 10 bases between. Germline CDR1 GTSNPN, CDR2 SVGIG (reference sequence). The CDR3 has 13 amino acids. The CDR3 is CAWNLVRNTEAFF. CDR3 sequence (DNA): TGTGCCTGGAATCTAGTAAGGAACACTGAAGCTTTCTTT.

The chain couples TRBV4-1 to TRBJ2-5; 12 bases map to TRBD1. Germline V lookup: CDR1 MGHRA, CDR2 YSYEKL. Trimming took 1 base from V and 5 from J; bases not matched to a gene: 11. CDR3 length: 18 amino acids. CDR3 sequence reads: CASSQASGTGGVGETQYF. For the CDR3, the DNA is TGCGCCAGCAGCCAAGCCTCCGGGACAGGGGGCGTAGGGGAGACCCAGTACTTC.

This chain joins TRBV4-1 and TRBJ1-5, with D unclear. V was pared by 0 bases and J by 1 base, with 13 bases between. Germline V CDR1 and CDR2: MGHRA, YSYEKL. CDR3 size: 17 residues. The CDR3 nucleotides read TGCGCCAGCAGCCAAGATGTGACCGGAGGGAGCAATCAGCCCCAGCATTTT. Translation: CASSQDVTGGSNQPQHF.

This sequence joins TRBV5-1 and TRBJ2-3; perhaps D is TRBD1 or TRBD2 (6 bases each). Trimming removed 2 bases at V and 4 bases at J, with 11 bases between. Germline V CDR1 and CDR2: SGHRS, YFSETQ. This CDR3 contains 14 residues. The CDR3 nucleotides read TGCGCCAGCAGCTTTGGAGGGGGTTCAGATACGCAGTATTTT. Encoded protein: CASSFGGGSDTQYF.

V usage is TRBV7-9 and J usage is TRBJ2-1; 11 bases are a match to TRBD1. CDR3 length: 15 residues. CDR1 and CDR2 from the germline V gene are SEHNR and FQNEAQ (reference sequence). V lost 6 bases and J lost 5; bases outside the gene matches: 6. The DNA for the CDR3 is TGTGCCAGCAGGTCCGGGACAGGGGGGGACAATGAGCAGTTCTTC. It yields the protein CASRSGTGGDNEQFF.

The rearrangement uses TRBV7-9 and TRBJ1-2, with TRBD1 matching over 7 bases. In germline, CDR1 is SEHNR, CDR2 FQNEAQ (reference sequence). V gave up 2 bases and J gave up 8 bases; unmatched junction bases: 8. The CDR3 is made up of 14 amino acids. CDR3 coding DNA: TGTGCCAGCAGCTTATCTCAGACAGGGCACGGCTACACCTTC. Its translation is CASSLSQTGHGYTF.

This rearrangement joins TRBV12-5 to TRBJ2-3, with a possible D match to TRBD2 (6 bases). Between the trimmed V and J ends, which lost 2 bases and 5 bases, there was a span of 14 bases. The CDR3 covers 15 residues. CDR1 is LGHNT and CDR2 is FRNRAP in the germline V gene. The CDR3 reads CASGLWGGEEDTQYF. CDR3 nucleotide sequence: TGTGCTAGTGGTTTGTGGGGAGGAGAAGAAGATACGCAGTATTTT.

In this sample, this clonotype turned up a few times. V gene TRBV5-1 combines with J gene TRBJ2-5; the match to TRBD1 covers 7 bases. The J segment lost 12 bases and the V segment lost 1 base, leaving 9 bases of the junction unmatched. There are 13 residues in the CDR3. CDR1 SGHRS and CDR2 YFSETQ come from the germline V gene. The CDR3 nucleotides are TGCGCCAGCAGCTTGTATCTATCAGGGACAGAGTACTTC. Amino acids: CASSLYLSGTEYF.